This T cell receptor beta chain was captured in a study of CD4 T cells in relation to SARS-CoV-2 and coronaviruses. Across the study: PBMCs were cultured with antigen for roughly 9 days before TCR beta sequencing.

CDR1 and CDR2 from the germline V gene are SGHVS and FNYEAQ. This CDR3 contains 13 residues. The V end was cut by 5 bases, the J end by 4 bases, with 12 bases between. Some clones are missing from TCRdb's copy, which holds only in-frame ones; the method was immunoSEQ multiplex PCR. Here the sample spans more than 15,000 clones, roughly four fifths being singletons. As regards this clone: Its antigen is undetermined.

The unexposed donors gave CD4+ T cells in about 2010-2019, prior to COVID-19. Isolation of CD4+ T cells took place after around eleven days in culture. Material for sequencing was CD4+ T cells from PBMCs, cultured in vitro. The receptor's source is a human donor in good health. The rearrangement links TRBV7-6 to TRBJ2-7, with D tentatively TRBD1 or TRBD2 (5 bases each). This CDR3 reads CASSLGTRYEQYF. CDR3 DNA sequence: TGTGCCAGCAGCCTCGGGACGAGATACGAGCAGTACTTC.